These T cell receptor beta chains were read from a single sample in a study of neurological immune-mediated disorders. TCRdb re-analysed the 5' RACE reads in MiXCR, keeping a single row per CDR3 protein. This table has 110,000 or so distinct CDR3 sequences, around 3% appearing once. Sequenced material: PBMCs. The receptors derive from a woman aged 30 to 39 with multiple sclerosis. Both conserved end residues are part of each CDR3. A D gene is named only where the DNA matches it firmly. Clone sizes are given selectively: once, few, many, or a class where the clone is expanded.

j_call | cdr3_length | v_call | d_call | clone_size | cdr3_nt | cdr3_aa
TRBJ2-1 | 14 | TRBV19 | - | many | TGTGCCAGTACCCCGGACTTCTCCTACAATGAGCAGTTCTTC | CASTPDFSYNEQFF
TRBJ1-2 | 15 | TRBV6-1 | - | many | TGTGCCAGCAGTGAGGCTAGGGCAGGCGGCCGGTGGTACACCTTC | CASSEARAGGRWYTF
TRBJ1-5 | 16 | TRBV7-8 | - | many | TGTGCCAGCAGCTTACGGGCCGGAGGTGAGGGTCAGCCCCAGCATTTT | CASSLRAGGEGQPQHF
TRBJ1-2 | 12 | TRBV20-1 | - | many | TGCAGTGCTCCCCACAGGGAAGAGGGCTACACCTTC | CSAPHREEGYTF
TRBJ2-4 | 16 | TRBV27 | - | many | TGTGCCAGCAGTGACAGGTTGAGGGTAGCCAAAAACATTCAGTACTTC | CASSDRLRVAKNIQYF
TRBJ2-1 | 13 | TRBV24-1 | TRBD2 | many | TGTGCCACCAGGGCAAGCGGGAGCGATGAGCAGTTCTTC | CATRASGSDEQFF
TRBJ2-7 | 17 | TRBV6-6 | - | many | TGTGCCAGCAGTTACTCCTATCCAGGACTCGGATCAGGCGAGCAGTACTTC | CASSYSYPGLGSGEQYF
TRBJ2-7 | 14 | TRBV7-2 | TRBD2 | many | TGTGCCAGCAGCTTATATGGGGGGGTGGGTGAGCAGTACTTC | CASSLYGGVGEQYF
TRBJ1-2 | 12 | TRBV29-1 | - | many | TGCAGCGTGGCAGACTCTAACTATGGCTACACCTTC | CSVADSNYGYTF
TRBJ2-4 | 14 | TRBV11-2 | - | many | TGTGCCAGCGCTAACAGACGGGTCAAAAACATTCAGTACTTC | CASANRRVKNIQYF
TRBJ1-2 | 15 | TRBV20-1 | TRBD1 | many | TGCAGTGCTAGAGGGGACAGGGGGCTTAACTATGGCTACACCTTC | CSARGDRGLNYGYTF
TRBJ2-7 | 15 | TRBV4-1 | - | many | TGCGCCAGCAGCCAAGCTCTGACTGTTGCCTACGAGCAGTACTTC | CASSQALTVAYEQYF
TRBJ2-1 | 16 | TRBV5-6 | TRBD2 | many | TGTGCCAGCAGCTTGGTGGAGCGGGAGTTCAACAATGAGCAGTTCTTC | CASSLVEREFNNEQFF
TRBJ2-2 | 13 | TRBV10-2 | TRBD1 | many | TGCGCCAGAGGGGACAGGAACACCGGGGAGCTGTTTTTT | CARGDRNTGELFF
TRBJ1-2 | 12 | TRBV20-1 | - | many | TGCAGTGCCCTTGACACAAACTATGGCTACACCTTC | CSALDTNYGYTF
TRBJ1-1 | 16 | TRBV9 | - | many | TGTGCCAGCAGCCGTATGAGTTCCGGGGCGAACACTGAAGCTTTCTTT | CASSRMSSGANTEAFF
TRBJ2-7 | 13 | TRBV20-1 | - | many | TGCAGTGCCACATACAGGGAGGGATACGAGCAGTACTTC | CSATYREGYEQYF
TRBJ2-3 | 14 | TRBV6-1 | - | many | TGTGCCAGCAGCGATCGACAGAGCACAGATACGCAGTATTTT | CASSDRQSTDTQYF
TRBJ2-7 | 14 | TRBV12-3/TRBV12-4 | - | few | TGTGCCAGCAGTTTTCTACCTCCCGGGGACGAGCAGTACTTC | CASSFLPPGDEQYF
TRBJ2-3 | 14 | TRBV10-3 | - | many | TGTGCCATCAGTAGGAGAGTTAGCACAGATACGCAGTATTTT | CAISRRVSTDTQYF
TRBJ2-7 | 16 | TRBV7-6 | - | many | TGTGCCAGCAGCCAAACACCGAGTAGCGGACCCTACGAGCAGTACTTC | CASSQTPSSGPYEQYF
TRBJ2-1 | 14 | TRBV7-8 | - | many | TGTGCCAGCAGCTTAGGGCCTCCTTACAATGAGCAGTTCTTC | CASSLGPPYNEQFF
TRBJ1-2 | 13 | TRBV5-1 | TRBD1 | many | TGCGCCAGCAGTCCGGGACAGGGGCGAGGCTACACCTTC | CASSPGQGRGYTF
TRBJ2-1 | 13 | TRBV6-5 | - | many | TGTGCCAGCGGTGGGGGACGGTGGGATGAGCAGTTCTTC | CASGGGRWDEQFF
TRBJ1-1 | 18 | TRBV20-1 | TRBD1 | many | TGCAGTGCTAGAGATAGCAGGGGGATTCGAACCATTGACACTGAAGCTTTCTTT | CSARDSRGIRTIDTEAFF
TRBJ2-7 | 13 | TRBV5-1 | TRBD2 | many | TGCGCCAGCAGCTGGGGTCTAGCGGGGGAGCAGTACTTC | CASSWGLAGEQYF
TRBJ1-2 | 13 | TRBV20-1 | - | - | TGCAGTGCTAGATATTCGGAAGCTTATGGCTACACCTTC | CSARYSEAYGYTF
TRBJ2-5 | 16 | TRBV27 | TRBD2 | many | TGTGCCAGCAGTAGATTAGCGGGAGGTCTACAAGAGACCCAGTACTTC | CASSRLAGGLQETQYF
TRBJ2-7 | 11 | TRBV6-5 | - | many | TGTGCCAGCAGGGACCTCTACGAGCAGTACTTC | CASRDLYEQYF
TRBJ2-7 | 14 | TRBV9 | - | many | TGTGCCAGCAGCGTAGGGACTAACCCCTACGAGCAGTACTTC | CASSVGTNPYEQYF
TRBJ2-1 | 14 | TRBV9 | - | many | TGTGCCAGCAGCGTAGGGGGGTCCGTGGGCGAGCAGTTCTTC | CASSVGGSVGEQFF
TRBJ2-3 | 15 | TRBV28 | - | many | TGTGCCAGCAGTTTTCTTTGGGTTAACACAGATACGCAGTATTTT | CASSFLWVNTDTQYF
TRBJ2-5 | 12 | TRBV7-9 | - | many | TGTGCCAGCAGCTTAGGGTATGAGACCCAGTACTTC | CASSLGYETQYF
TRBJ2-3 | 15 | TRBV20-1 | TRBD2 | - | TGCAGTGCTAGAGTTGCTAGCGGATATAGAGATACGCAGTATTTT | CSARVASGYRDTQYF
TRBJ1-4 | 15 | TRBV20-1 | TRBD1 | many | TGCAGTGCTAGAGATCCGGGACAGGAGGCGGAAAAACTGTTTTTT | CSARDPGQEAEKLFF
TRBJ2-7 | 13 | TRBV6-2/TRBV6-3 | - | many | TGTGCCAGCAGCCCCCGGGCAGAATACGAGCAGTACTTC | CASSPRAEYEQYF
TRBJ1-2 | 15 | TRBV6-6 | - | many | TGTGCCAGCAGAAGAGGACAGATCGCTAACTATGGCTACACCTTC | CASRRGQIANYGYTF
TRBJ2-7 | 13 | TRBV7-2 | - | many | TGTGCCAGTACCAGAGGGGGAACCTACGAGCAGTACTTC | CASTRGGTYEQYF
TRBJ2-5 | 18 | TRBV20-1 | - | many | TGCAGTGCTAGAGATTCTAGGGTCGGGAGAGTCTTAGGCGAGACCCAGTACTTC | CSARDSRVGRVLGETQYF
TRBJ2-7 | 17 | TRBV5-6 | TRBD2 | many | TGTGCCAGCAGTCTTGGGGGGGAAAACAGGCAGGTCTACGAGCAGTACTTC | CASSLGGENRQVYEQYF
TRBJ2-3 | 15 | TRBV12-3/TRBV12-4 | TRBD1 | many | TGTGCCAGCAGCCAGGGACAGGACATCACAGATACGCAGTATTTT | CASSQGQDITDTQYF
TRBJ1-2 | 14 | TRBV12-3/TRBV12-4 | - | - | TGTGCCAGCAGTTCGATGATACTCAACTATGGCTACACCTTC | CASSSMILNYGYTF
TRBJ1-2 | 16 | TRBV2 | - | many | TGTGCCAACCCGGGGCCAAGTCTACACTGGGTTAACGGCTACACCTTC | CANPGPSLHWVNGYTF
TRBJ1-2 | 11 | TRBV27 | - | many | TGTGCCAGCTCAGGATACTATGGCTACACCTTC | CASSGYYGYTF
TRBJ1-3 | 15 | TRBV4-3 | - | many | TGCGCCAGCAGCCAAGAGGTTTCGGGGGAAAACACCATATATTTT | CASSQEVSGENTIYF
TRBJ2-1 | 18 | TRBV10-3 | - | many | TGTGCCGCGGAGCCCGATTCTAGCACCTTCTTCTCCTACAATGAGCAGTTCTTC | CAAEPDSSTFFSYNEQFF
TRBJ1-1 | 12 | TRBV29-1 | - | many | TGCAGCGTATGGACAGCGAACACTGAAGCTTTCTTT | CSVWTANTEAFF
TRBJ2-3 | 17 | TRBV5-1 | - | many | TGCGCCAGCAGCTCGCTACCAACAGGGCCTAGCACAGATACGCAGTATTTT | CASSSLPTGPSTDTQYF
TRBJ2-7 | 14 | TRBV5-1 | TRBD1 | many | TGCGCCAGCAGCACCGGACAGGGCCCCACAGGGCAGTACTTC | CASSTGQGPTGQYF
TRBJ2-7 | 14 | TRBV18 | - | - | TGTGCCAGCTCACCCGCGGCGGGGGCGAGAGAGCAGTACTTC | CASSPAAGAREQYF
TRBJ2-7 | 16 | TRBV5-6 | TRBD2 | many | TGTGCCAGTCGACGTGGGACTAGCGGGAGGCGCTACGAGCAGTACTTC | CASRRGTSGRRYEQYF
TRBJ2-7 | 18 | TRBV3-1 | - | many | TGTGCCAGCAGCCAGGGACGGAGGGATACCCCAACTTTCTACGAGCAGTACTTC | CASSQGRRDTPTFYEQYF
TRBJ2-5 | 16 | TRBV7-9 | - | many | TGTGCCAGCAGCCCCACCCGGGACACCGAAAAAGAGACCCAGTACTTC | CASSPTRDTEKETQYF
TRBJ2-5 | 14 | TRBV5-6 | - | many | TGTGCCAGCAGCCCGGACCGCAATTTGGAGACCCAGTACTTC | CASSPDRNLETQYF